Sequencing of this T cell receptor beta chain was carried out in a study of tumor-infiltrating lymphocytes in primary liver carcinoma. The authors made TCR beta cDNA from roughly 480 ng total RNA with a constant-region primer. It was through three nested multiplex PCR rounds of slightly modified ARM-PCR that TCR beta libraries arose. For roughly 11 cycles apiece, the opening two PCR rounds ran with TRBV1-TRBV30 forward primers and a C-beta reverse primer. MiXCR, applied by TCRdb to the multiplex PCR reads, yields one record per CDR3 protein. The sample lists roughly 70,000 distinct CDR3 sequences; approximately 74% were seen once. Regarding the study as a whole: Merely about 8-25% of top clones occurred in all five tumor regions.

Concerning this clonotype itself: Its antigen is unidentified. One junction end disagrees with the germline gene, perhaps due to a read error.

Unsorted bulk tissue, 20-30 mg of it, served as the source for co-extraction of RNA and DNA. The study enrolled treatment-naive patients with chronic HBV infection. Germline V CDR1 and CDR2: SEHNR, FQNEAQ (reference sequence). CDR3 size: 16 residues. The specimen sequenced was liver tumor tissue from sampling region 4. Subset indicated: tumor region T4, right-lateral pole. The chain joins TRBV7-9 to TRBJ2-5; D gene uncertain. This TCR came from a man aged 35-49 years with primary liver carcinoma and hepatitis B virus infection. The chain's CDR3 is CASSLDRSLSPEIQYF. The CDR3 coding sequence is TGTGCCAGCAGCTTAGACCGATCCCTATCGCCAGAGATCCAGTACTTC.